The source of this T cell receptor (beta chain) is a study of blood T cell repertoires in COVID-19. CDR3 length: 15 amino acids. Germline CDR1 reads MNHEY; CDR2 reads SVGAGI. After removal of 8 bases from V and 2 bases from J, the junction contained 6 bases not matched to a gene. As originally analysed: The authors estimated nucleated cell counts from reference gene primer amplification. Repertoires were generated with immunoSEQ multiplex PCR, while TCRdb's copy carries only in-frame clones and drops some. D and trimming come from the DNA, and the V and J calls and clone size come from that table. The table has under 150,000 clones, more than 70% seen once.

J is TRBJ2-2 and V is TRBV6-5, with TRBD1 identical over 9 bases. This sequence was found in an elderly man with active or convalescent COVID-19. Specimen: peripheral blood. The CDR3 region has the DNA TGTGCCAGCTACTTGGGACAGGGCAACACCGGGGAGCTGTTTTTT. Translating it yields CASYLGQGNTGELFF.